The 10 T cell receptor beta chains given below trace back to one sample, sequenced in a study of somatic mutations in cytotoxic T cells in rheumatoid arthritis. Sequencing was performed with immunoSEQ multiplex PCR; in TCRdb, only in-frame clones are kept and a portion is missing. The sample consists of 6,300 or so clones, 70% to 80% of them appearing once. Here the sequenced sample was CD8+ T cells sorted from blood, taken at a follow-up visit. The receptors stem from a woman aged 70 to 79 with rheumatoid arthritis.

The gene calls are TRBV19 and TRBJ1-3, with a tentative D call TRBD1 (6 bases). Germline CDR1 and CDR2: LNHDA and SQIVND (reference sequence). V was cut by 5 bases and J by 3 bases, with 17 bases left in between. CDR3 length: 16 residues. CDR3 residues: CASSPTKGVVGNTIYF. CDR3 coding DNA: TGTGCCAGTAGTCCTACAAAGGGGGTAGTTGGAAACACCATATATTTT.

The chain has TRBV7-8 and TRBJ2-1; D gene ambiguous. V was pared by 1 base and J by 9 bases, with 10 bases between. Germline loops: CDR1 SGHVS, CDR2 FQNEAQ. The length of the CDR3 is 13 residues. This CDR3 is CASSLEGLGEQFF. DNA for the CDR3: TGTGCCAGCAGCTTAGAGGGTTTAGGTGAGCAGTTCTTC.

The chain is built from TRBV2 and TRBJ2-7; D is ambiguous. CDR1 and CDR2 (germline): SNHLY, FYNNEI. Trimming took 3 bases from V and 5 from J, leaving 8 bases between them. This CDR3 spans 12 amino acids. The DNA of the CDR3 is TGTGCCAGCAGTGAGGCGGTGCACGAGCAGTACTTC. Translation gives CASSEAVHEQYF.

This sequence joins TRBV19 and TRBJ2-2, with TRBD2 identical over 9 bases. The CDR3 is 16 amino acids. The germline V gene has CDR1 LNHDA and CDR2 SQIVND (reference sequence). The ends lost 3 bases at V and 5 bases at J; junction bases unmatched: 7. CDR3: CASSMFPSGMTGELFF. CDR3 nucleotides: TGTGCCAGTAGTATGTTCCCTAGCGGGATGACCGGGGAGCTGTTTTTT. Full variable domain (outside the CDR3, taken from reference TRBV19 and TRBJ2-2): DGGITQSPKYLFRKEGQNVTLSCEQNLNHDAMYWYRQDPGQGLRLIYYSQIVNDFQKGDIAEGYSVSREKKESFPLTVTSAQKNPTAFYLCASSMFPSGMTGELFFGEGSRLTVL.

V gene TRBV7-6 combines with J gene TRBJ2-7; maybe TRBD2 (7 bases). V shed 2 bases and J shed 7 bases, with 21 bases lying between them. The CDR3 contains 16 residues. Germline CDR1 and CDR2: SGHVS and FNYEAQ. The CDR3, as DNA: TGTGCCAGCAGCTTAACCTCTTCGTGGACAGCGGGAGAGCAGTACTTC. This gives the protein CASSLTSSWTAGEQYF. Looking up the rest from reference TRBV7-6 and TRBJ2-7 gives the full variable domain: GAGVSQSPRYKVTKRGQDVALRCDPISGHVSLYWYRQALGQGPEFLTYFNYEAQQDKSGLPNDRFSAERPEGSISTLTIQRTEQRDSAMYRCASSLTSSWTAGEQYFGPGTRLTVT.

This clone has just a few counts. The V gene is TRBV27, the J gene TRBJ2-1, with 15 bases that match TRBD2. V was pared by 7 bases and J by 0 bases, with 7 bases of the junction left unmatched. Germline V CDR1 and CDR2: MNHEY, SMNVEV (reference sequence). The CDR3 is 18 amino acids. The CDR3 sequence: CASNPGLAGGSSYNEQFF. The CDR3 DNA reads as TGTGCCAGCAACCCGGGACTAGCGGGGGGAAGCTCCTACAATGAGCAGTTCTTC.

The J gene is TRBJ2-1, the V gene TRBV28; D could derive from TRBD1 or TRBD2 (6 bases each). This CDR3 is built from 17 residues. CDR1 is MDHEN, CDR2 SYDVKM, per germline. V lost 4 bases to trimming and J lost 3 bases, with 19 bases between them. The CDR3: CASSSPLGGKGYNEQFF. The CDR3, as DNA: TGTGCCAGCAGTTCCCCTCTAGGGGGGAAGGGCTACAATGAGCAGTTCTTC.

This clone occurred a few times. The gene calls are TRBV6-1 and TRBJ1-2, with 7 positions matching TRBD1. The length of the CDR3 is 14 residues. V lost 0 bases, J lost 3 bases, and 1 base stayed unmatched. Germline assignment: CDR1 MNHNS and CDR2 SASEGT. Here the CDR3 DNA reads TGTGCCAGCAGTGAAGCGGGACAGTACTATGGCTACACCTTC. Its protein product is CASSEAGQYYGYTF.

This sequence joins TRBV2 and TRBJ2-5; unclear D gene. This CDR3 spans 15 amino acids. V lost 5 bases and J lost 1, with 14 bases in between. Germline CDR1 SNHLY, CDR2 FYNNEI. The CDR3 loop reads CASSYISNSQETQYF. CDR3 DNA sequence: TGTGCCAGCAGTTATATCAGTAACAGCCAAGAGACCCAGTACTTC. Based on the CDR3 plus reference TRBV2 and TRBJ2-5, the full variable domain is EPEVTQTPSHQVTQMGQEVILRCVPISNHLYFYWYRQILGQKVEFLVSFYNNEISEKSEIFDDQFSVERPDGSNFTLKIRSTKLEDSAMYFCASSYISNSQETQYFGPGTRLLVL.

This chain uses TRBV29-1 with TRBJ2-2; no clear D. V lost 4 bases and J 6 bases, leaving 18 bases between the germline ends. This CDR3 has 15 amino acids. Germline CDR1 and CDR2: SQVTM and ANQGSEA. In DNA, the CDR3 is TGCAGCGTTGCTCTATCGAGGAGTGCGGCCGGGGAGCTGTTTTTT. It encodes CSVALSRSAAGELFF.